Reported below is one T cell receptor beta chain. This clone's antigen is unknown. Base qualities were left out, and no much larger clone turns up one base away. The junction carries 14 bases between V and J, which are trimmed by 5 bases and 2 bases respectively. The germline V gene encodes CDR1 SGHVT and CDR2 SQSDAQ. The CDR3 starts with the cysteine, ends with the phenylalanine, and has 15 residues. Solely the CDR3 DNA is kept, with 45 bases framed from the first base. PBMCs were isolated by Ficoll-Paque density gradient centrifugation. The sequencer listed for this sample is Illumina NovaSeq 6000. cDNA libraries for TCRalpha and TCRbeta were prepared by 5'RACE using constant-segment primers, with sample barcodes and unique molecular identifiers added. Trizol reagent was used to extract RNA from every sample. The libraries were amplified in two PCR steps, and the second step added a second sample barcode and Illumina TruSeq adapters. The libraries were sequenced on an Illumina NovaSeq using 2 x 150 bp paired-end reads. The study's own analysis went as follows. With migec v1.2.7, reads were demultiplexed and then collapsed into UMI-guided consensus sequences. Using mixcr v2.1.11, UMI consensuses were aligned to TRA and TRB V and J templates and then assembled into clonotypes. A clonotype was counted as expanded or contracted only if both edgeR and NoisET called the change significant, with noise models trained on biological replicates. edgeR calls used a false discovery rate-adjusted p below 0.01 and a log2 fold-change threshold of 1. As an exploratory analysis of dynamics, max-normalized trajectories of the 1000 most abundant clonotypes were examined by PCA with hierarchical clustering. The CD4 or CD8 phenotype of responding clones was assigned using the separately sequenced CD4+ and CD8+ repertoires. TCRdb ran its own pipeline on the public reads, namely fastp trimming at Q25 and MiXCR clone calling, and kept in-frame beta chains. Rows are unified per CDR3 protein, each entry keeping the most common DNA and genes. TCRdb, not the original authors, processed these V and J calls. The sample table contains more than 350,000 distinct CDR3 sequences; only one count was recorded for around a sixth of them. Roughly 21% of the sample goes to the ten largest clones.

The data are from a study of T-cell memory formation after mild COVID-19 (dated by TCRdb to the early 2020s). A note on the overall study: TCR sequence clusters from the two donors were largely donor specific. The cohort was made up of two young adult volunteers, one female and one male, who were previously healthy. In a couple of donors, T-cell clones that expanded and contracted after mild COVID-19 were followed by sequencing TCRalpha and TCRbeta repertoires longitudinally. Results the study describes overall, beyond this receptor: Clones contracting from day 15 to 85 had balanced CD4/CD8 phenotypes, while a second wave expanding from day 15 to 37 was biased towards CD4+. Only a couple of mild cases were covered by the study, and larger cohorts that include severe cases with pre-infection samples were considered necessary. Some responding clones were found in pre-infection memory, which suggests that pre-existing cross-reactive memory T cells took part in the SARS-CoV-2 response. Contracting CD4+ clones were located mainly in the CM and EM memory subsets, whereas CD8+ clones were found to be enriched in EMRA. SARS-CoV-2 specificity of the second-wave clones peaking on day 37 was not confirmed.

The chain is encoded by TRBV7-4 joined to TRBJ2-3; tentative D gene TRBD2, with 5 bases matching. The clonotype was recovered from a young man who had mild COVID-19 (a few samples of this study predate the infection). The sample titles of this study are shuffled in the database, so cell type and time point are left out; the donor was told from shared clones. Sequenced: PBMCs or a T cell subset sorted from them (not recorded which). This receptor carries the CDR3 CASSPLAGPTDTQYF. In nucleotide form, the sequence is TGTGCCAGCAGCCCGCTAGCTGGCCCCACAGATACGCAGTATTTT.